This entry describes one T cell receptor (beta chain). The antigen is not known. This CDR3 spans 14 amino acids. The germline V gene encodes CDR1 SGHKS and CDR2 YYEKEE (reference sequence). Trimming removed 3 bases at V and 5 bases at J, with 14 bases between. Peripheral blood, ten milliliters per donor, was collected. It was with a sample-barcoded 5' primer and a J-beta primer mix that a second PCR of roughly 7 to 12 cycles was run. One entry per CDR3 protein, called by TCRdb with MiXCR from the 5' RACE reads. This sample has 890,000 or so distinct CDR3 sequences; less than 80% occur once, and the top ten carry approximately 30%. The data were obtained in a study of blood T cells in healthy people across ages. General study points: It was not possible, with unsorted PBMCs, to conclusively compare naive and antigen-experienced cells. When set beside aged donors, long-lived donors presented more naive CD4+ cells and higher diversity.

The TCR originated in a man aged 25-45 years in good health. The sequenced sample was blood. The J gene is TRBJ1-1, the V gene TRBV5-5, with D perhaps matching TRBD1 (6 bases). The CDR3 nucleotides are TGTGCCAGCAGCTCATCAGGGGTAGGGACTGAAGCTTTCTTT. Translating it yields CASSSSGVGTEAFF.